This TCR beta chain was found in a study of blood T cell repertoires in COVID-19. V gave up 3 bases and J gave up 7 bases, with 12 bases separating them. CDR1 SGHVS and CDR2 FNYEAQ come from the germline V gene. The CDR3 runs 14 residues. Generated by immunoSEQ multiplex PCR, the TCRdb table keeps only in-frame clones and is missing some. The sample includes 180,000 or so clones, 80% to 90% of them seen just once. This sequence was found in a man aged 35-49 years with active or convalescent COVID-19. This sequence joins TRBV7-6 and TRBJ1-4; no reliable D call. The sequenced material came from peripheral blood. CDR3 DNA: TGTGCCAGCAGCTTGGCAGGCGTTGGTGAAAAACTGTTTTTT. It is translated as CASSLAGVGEKLFF.